This TCR beta chain was captured in a study of spatial heterogeneity in lung cancer. Across the whole study: Detection consistently captured more beta-chain sequences than alpha-chain sequences.

CDR3 length: 12 residues. The V gene's germline CDR1 is LGHNT and CDR2 FRNRAP. This clonotype was recorded only once. TCRdb redid the calling of the 5' RACE reads with MiXCR, one entry per CDR3 protein. The sample has tens of thousands of distinct CDR3 sequences; about 10% are singletons. As to time point: blood at routine non-recurrence follow-up after resection. No cell sorting; template was whole RNA from tumor, lung tissue or PBMC. This specimen was PBMCs, taken at follow-up. The receptor's source is a male donor with early-stage non-small cell lung cancer. V and J are TRBV12-5 and TRBJ2-1; the D is unclear. For the CDR3, the DNA is TGTGCCAGCAGTTTTTCTATCAATGAGCAGTTCTTC. Translated, it gives CASSFSINEQFF.